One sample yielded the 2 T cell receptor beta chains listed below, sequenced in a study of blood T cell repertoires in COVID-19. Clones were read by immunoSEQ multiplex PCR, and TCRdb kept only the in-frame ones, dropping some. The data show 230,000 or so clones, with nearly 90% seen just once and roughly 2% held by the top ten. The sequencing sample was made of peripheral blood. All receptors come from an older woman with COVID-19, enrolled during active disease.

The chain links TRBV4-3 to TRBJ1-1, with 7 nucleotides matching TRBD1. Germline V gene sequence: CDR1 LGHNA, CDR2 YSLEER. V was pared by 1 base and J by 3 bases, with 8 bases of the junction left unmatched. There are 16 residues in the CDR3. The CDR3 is CASSQAPGQLYTEAFF. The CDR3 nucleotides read TGCGCCAGCAGCCAAGCTCCGGGACAGCTTTACACTGAAGCTTTCTTT.

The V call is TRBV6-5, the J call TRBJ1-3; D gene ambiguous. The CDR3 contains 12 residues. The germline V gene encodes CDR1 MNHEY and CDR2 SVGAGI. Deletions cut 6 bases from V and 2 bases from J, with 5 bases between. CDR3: CASSPTGNTIYF. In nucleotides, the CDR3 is TGTGCCAGCAGCCCAACTGGAAACACCATATATTTT.